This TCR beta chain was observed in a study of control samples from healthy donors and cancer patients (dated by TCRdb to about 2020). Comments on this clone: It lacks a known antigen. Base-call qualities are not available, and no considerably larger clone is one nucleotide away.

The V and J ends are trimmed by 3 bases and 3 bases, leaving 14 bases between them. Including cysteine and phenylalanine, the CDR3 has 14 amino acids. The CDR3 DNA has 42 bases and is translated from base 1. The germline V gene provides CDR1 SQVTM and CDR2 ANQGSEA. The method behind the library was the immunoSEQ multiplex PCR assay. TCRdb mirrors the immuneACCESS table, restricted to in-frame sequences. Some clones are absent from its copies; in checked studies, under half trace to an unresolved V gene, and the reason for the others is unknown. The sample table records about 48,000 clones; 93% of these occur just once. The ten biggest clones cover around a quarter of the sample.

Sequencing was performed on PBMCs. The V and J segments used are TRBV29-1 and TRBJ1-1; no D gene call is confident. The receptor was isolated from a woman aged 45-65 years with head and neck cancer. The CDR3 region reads CSVDPGLRDTEAFF. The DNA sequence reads TGCAGCGTTGATCCGGGTCTGAGGGACACTGAAGCTTTCTTT.